The 25 T cell receptor beta chains below come from one sample, sequenced in a study of neoadjuvant anti-PD-1 for oral cavity cancer. Sequenced by immunoSEQ multiplex PCR; TCRdb stores in-frame clones only, minus some. The sample yields 75,000 to 100,000 clones, under 90% seen once. The sample consisted of PBMCs, taken before nivolumab (anti-PD-1) treatment. These receptors were obtained from a person aged 35-79 years with oral cavity squamous cell carcinoma.

This clone was seen a handful of times. The V gene is TRBV19, the J gene TRBJ1-5, with 7 positions matching TRBD1. The germline CDR1 and CDR2 sequences are LNHDA and SQIVND (reference sequence). This CDR3 is built from 17 residues. The trim removed 5 bases at V and 0 bases at J, leaving 10 bases unmatched. CDR3 region: CASSSGQLKYSNQPQHF. The CDR3 nucleotides read TGTGCCAGTAGTTCGGGACAGTTAAAGTATAGCAATCAGCCCCAGCATTTT.

The chain couples TRBV5-1 to TRBJ2-2; TRBD1 might be the D (7 bases). The CDR3 is 15 amino acids. The V gene lost 4 bases and the J gene lost 5 bases, with 15 bases spanning the gap. Per the germline V gene, CDR1 is SGHRS and CDR2 is YFSETQ. The CDR3 protein is CASSGGTVQTGELFF. The CDR3 DNA is TGCGCCAGCAGCGGCGGGACAGTTCAAACCGGGGAGCTGTTTTTT.

V is TRBV6-1 and J is TRBJ2-5, with D perhaps TRBD1 (6 bases). CDR1 MNHNS and CDR2 SASEGT come from the germline V gene. V shed 4 bases and J shed 5 bases, with 14 bases lying between them. There are 14 residues in the CDR3. CDR3 bases: TGTGCCAGCAGTGCCTACAGGGACGGCGAGACCCAGTACTTC. Its translation is CASSAYRDGETQYF.

The table lists this clone with a few counts. The same CDR3 arises from other DNA sequences in this sample as well. The rearrangement links TRBV28 to TRBJ2-3; D uncertain. V was shortened by 5 bases and J by 2 bases, with 8 bases between the two germline ends. This CDR3 region has 13 residues. Germline CDR1 and CDR2: MDHEN and SYDVKM. CDR3 bases: TGTGCCAGCAGTCTCACTTCCACAGATACGCAGTATTTT. Its translation is CASSLTSTDTQYF.

The rearrangement links TRBV19 to TRBJ1-1; D remains ambiguous. This CDR3 has 12 residues. Germline V lookup: CDR1 LNHDA, CDR2 SQIVND (reference sequence). Between the trimmed V and J ends, which lost 3 bases and 6 bases, there was a span of 8 bases. CDR3 in amino acids: CASSIFPSEAFF. The CDR3 DNA follows: TGTGCCAGTAGTATCTTCCCATCTGAAGCTTTCTTT. The whole variable domain, remainder taken from reference TRBV19 and TRBJ1-1, is DGGITQSPKYLFRKEGQNVTLSCEQNLNHDAMYWYRQDPGQGLRLIYYSQIVNDFQKGDIAEGYSVSREKKESFPLTVTSAQKNPTAFYLCASSIFPSEAFFGQGTRLTVV.

This chain links TRBV4-1 with TRBJ2-7; D tentatively reads TRBD1 or TRBD2 (5 bases each). The CDR3 runs 16 residues. Germline V gene sequence: CDR1 MGHRA, CDR2 YSYEKL. V lost 2 bases, J lost 4 bases, and 18 bases lay in between. The CDR3 spells CASSQSSGTVGYEQYF. DNA of the CDR3: TGCGCCAGCAGCCAATCCTCCGGGACCGTGGGATACGAGCAGTACTTC.

The chain is built from TRBV11-2 and TRBJ2-7; TRBD2 aligns across 8 bases. Germline CDR1 reads SGHAT; CDR2 reads FQNNGV. V lost 3 bases and J lost 1; bases outside the gene matches: 8. The CDR3 sequence is 16 residues long. CDR3 in amino acids: CASSLPGLEKSYEQYF. The CDR3, as DNA: TGTGCCAGCAGCTTGCCGGGACTAGAAAAGTCCTACGAGCAGTACTTC.

The gene calls are TRBV5-4 and TRBJ1-4; weak D call: TRBD1 (5 bases). Germline V gene data show CDR1 as SGHNT and CDR2 as YYREEE (reference sequence). V dropped 4 bases and J dropped 3 bases, with 13 bases sitting between them. The CDR3 is 15 residues long. Written as DNA, the CDR3 is TGTGCCAGCAGCGCGGCGGGGGAGGCTAATGAAAAACTGTTTTTT. Translated, it gives CASSAAGEANEKLFF.

V is TRBV5-6 and J is TRBJ1-3; TRBD1 might be the D (5 bases). CDR1 is SGHDT, CDR2 YYEEEE, per germline. The CDR3 extends over 15 amino acids. V dropped 6 bases and J dropped 0 bases, with 13 bases sitting between them. The DNA for the CDR3 is TGTGCCAGCACCATGTGGGGGTTCTCTGGAAACACCATATATTTT. Its translation is CASTMWGFSGNTIYF.

For this clone: One end of the junction fails to match germline, which may point to a read error. V usage is TRBV2 and J usage is TRBJ1-2, with a tentative D call TRBD1 (6 bases). Germline V gene sequence: CDR1 SNHLY, CDR2 FYNNEI. The CDR3 spans 13 residues. This CDR3 is CASSQVDRSHFFF. Here the CDR3 DNA reads TGTGCCAGCAGCCAGGTGGACAGAAGCCACTTCTTCTTC.

The rearrangement joins TRBV5-4 to TRBJ1-3, with TRBD1 as a possible D gene (6 bases). CDR3 length: 16 residues. In germline, CDR1 is SGHNT, CDR2 YYREEE (reference sequence). Trimming removed 0 bases at V and 4 bases at J, with 14 bases between. CDR3 nucleotides: TGTGCCAGCAGCTTGGCCAGCGGGGGGCTAGGAAACACCATATATTTT. Protein product: CASSLASGGLGNTIYF.

The chain links TRBV6-1 to TRBJ2-3; 10 nucleotides line up with TRBD2. The CDR3 spans 17 residues. From germline, CDR1 is MNHNS and CDR2 SASEGT. V shed 0 bases and J 8 bases; nucleotides not matched to a gene: 11. The DNA for the CDR3 is TGTGCCAGCAGTGAAGCAAGGGCTAGCGGGAGCTATCTTACGCAGTATTTT. Its translation is CASSEARASGSYLTQYF.

V is TRBV4-1 and J is TRBJ2-4; weak D call: TRBD1 (5 bases). Trimming took off 6 bases at V and 1 base at J, with 13 bases between the two ends. The CDR3 spans 15 residues. Germline assignment: CDR1 MGHRA and CDR2 YSYEKL. This CDR3 reads CASRPGIGAKNIQYF. Here the CDR3 DNA reads TGCGCCAGCAGACCAGGGATTGGGGCCAAAAACATTCAGTACTTC.

J is TRBJ2-5 and V is TRBV28; tentative D call: TRBD2 (6 bases). CDR3 size: 15 residues. Trimming removed 5 bases at V and 7 bases at J, with 20 bases between. Looked up from germline, CDR1 is MDHEN and CDR2 is SYDVKM. CDR3 amino acids: CASSPGTSLVGTQYF. As DNA, the CDR3 is TGTGCCAGCAGTCCCGGGACTTCTCTCGTGGGGACCCAGTACTTC.

In its sample, this clone was seen a few times. The V call is TRBV5-1, the J call TRBJ2-2; D perhaps matches TRBD1 (6 bases). Trimming stripped 0 bases from V and 4 bases from J, with 10 bases between. CDR1 and CDR2 (germline): SGHRS, YFSETQ. The CDR3 sequence is 15 residues long. The CDR3 region has the DNA TGCGCCAGCAGCTTGGTTTGGGGGCTCACCGGGGAGCTGTTTTTT. This gives the protein CASSLVWGLTGELFF.

CDR3 sequence: CASSSESNQPQHF. CDR3 sequence (DNA): TGTGCCAGCAGCTCAGAGAGCAATCAGCCCCAGCATTTT. This chain links TRBV2 with TRBJ1-5; D unclear. V was pared by 6 bases and J by 1 base, with 7 bases between. Per germline, CDR1 SNHLY and CDR2 FYNNEI. The CDR3 length is 13 residues.

The table lists this clone with a count of one. This chain uses TRBV7-9 with TRBJ2-1, with TRBD2 matching 9 bases. The J segment lost 14 bases and the V segment lost 5 bases, leaving 13 bases of the junction unmatched. The germline CDR1 and CDR2 sequences are SEHNR and FQNEAQ (reference sequence). CDR3 length: 14 amino acids. Here the CDR3 reads CASSRQASGTSKFF. For the CDR3, the DNA is TGTGCCAGCAGCCGTCAAGCCTCCGGGACTAGCAAGTTCTTC. Full variable domain (missing parts from reference TRBV7-9 and TRBJ2-1): DTGVSQNPRHKITKRGQNVTFRCDPISEHNRLYWYRQTLGQGPEFLTYFQNEAQLEKSRLLSDRFSAERPKGSFSTLEIQRTEQGDSAMYLCASSRQASGTSKFFGPGTRLTVL.

The genes are TRBV5-1 and TRBJ2-3; no firm D call. Trimming shortened V by 0 bases and J by 4 bases, and 9 bases separated the two germline ends. This CDR3 has 14 amino acids. Germline CDR1 SGHRS, CDR2 YFSETQ. CDR3 protein: CASSLGPWADTQYF. CDR3 sequence (DNA): TGCGCCAGCAGCTTGGGCCCATGGGCAGATACGCAGTATTTT.

V gene TRBV28 combines with J gene TRBJ1-2; 9 bases are shared with TRBD1. The CDR3 contains 15 residues. V lost 4 bases, J lost 7 bases, and 10 bases stayed unmatched. Germline assignment: CDR1 MDHEN and CDR2 SYDVKM. The CDR3 DNA sequence: TGTGCCAGCAGTTCCGCCGGGACAGGGTATCCTGGCTACACCTTC. Translating gives CASSSAGTGYPGYTF.

This chain uses TRBV7-9 with TRBJ2-7, with 15 bases lining up with TRBD2. Germline CDR1 SEHNR, CDR2 FQNEAQ (reference sequence). Trimming took 3 bases from V and 3 from J; bases not matched to a gene: 6. The CDR3 loop spans 17 amino acids. The CDR3 DNA follows: TGTGCCAGCAGCTTCACCGGGACTAGCGGGAGGAACTACGAGCAGTACTTC. Translated, it gives CASSFTGTSGRNYEQYF.

This chain links TRBV5-1 with TRBJ2-3, with TRBD2 matching over 14 bases. Germline V gene sequence: CDR1 SGHRS, CDR2 YFSETQ. The CDR3 is 16 residues long. Losses at the gene ends were 4 bases for V and 7 bases for J; bases not matched to a gene: 8. In DNA, the CDR3 is TGCGCCAGCAGCGCGGGACTAGCGGGAGCTAGGAATACGCAGTATTTT. It encodes CASSAGLAGARNTQYF.

This clone was observed a single time. The chain employs TRBV11-3 and TRBJ1-1; tentative D call: TRBD1 (5 bases). Germline V lookup: CDR1 SGHNT, CDR2 YENEEA. V was clipped by 3 bases and J by 3 bases, with 11 bases between them. The CDR3 totals 14 residues. The CDR3 is CASSFGASDTEAFF. The CDR3 DNA reads as TGTGCCAGCAGCTTCGGGGCCTCGGACACTGAAGCTTTCTTT.

This CDR3 is CATWGEPYEQYF. For the CDR3, the DNA is TGTGCCACCTGGGGGGAACCCTACGAGCAGTACTTC. The chain employs TRBV21-1 and TRBJ2-7; no check of the table's D call, TRBD2, against the DNA was made. TRBV21-1 is flagged as a pseudogene. This CDR3 is 12 amino acids long.

This chain joins TRBV5-4 and TRBJ2-3, with D perhaps matching TRBD2 (5 bases). Germline values: CDR1 SGHNT, CDR2 YYREEE (reference sequence). This CDR3 is 15 amino acids long. V was clipped by 1 base and J by 5 bases, with 14 bases between them. Here the CDR3 DNA reads TGTGCCAGCAGCTTGCGGTCGGGGATGAGAGATACGCAGTATTTT. Translation: CASSLRSGMRDTQYF.

This clone appeared a single time. The chain joins TRBV6-1 to TRBJ1-4; D is unresolved. The CDR3 runs to 15 residues. Looked up from germline, CDR1 is MNHNS and CDR2 is SASEGT. The V gene lost 6 bases and the J gene lost 5 bases, with 16 bases spanning the gap. The CDR3 bases are TGTGCCAGCAGGCCCCAAGGCGGAGGGAATGAAAAACTGTTTTTT. Translation: CASRPQGGGNEKLFF.